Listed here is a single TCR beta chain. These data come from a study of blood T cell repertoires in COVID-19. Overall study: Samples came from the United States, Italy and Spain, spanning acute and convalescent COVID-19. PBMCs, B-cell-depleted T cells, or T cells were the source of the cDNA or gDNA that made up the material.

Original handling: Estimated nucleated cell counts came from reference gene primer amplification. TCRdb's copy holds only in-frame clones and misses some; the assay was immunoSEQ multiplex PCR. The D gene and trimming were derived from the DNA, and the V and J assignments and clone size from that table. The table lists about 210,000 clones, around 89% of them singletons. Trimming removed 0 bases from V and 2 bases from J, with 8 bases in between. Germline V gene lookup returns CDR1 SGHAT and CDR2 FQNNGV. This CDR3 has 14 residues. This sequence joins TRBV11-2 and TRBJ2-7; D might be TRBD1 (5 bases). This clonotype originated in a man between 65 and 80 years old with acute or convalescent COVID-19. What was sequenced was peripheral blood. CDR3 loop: CASSLERQTYEQYF. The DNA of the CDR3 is TGTGCCAGCAGCTTAGAACGACAGACCTACGAGCAGTACTTC. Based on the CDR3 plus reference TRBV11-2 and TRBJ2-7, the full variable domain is EAGVAQSPRYKIIEKRQSVAFWCNPISGHATLYWYQQILGQGPKLLIQFQNNGVVDDSQLPKDRFSAERLKGVDSTLKIQPAKLEDSAVYLCASSLERQTYEQYFGPGTRLTVT.